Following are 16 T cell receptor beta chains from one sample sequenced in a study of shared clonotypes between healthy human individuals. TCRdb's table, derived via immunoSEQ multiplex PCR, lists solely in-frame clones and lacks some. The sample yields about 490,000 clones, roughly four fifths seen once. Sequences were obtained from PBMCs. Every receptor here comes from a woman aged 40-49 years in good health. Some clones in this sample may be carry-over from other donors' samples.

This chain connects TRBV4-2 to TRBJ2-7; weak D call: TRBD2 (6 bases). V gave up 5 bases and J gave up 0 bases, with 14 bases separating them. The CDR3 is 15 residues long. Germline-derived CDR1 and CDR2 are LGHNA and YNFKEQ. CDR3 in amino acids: CASSEGTASSYEQYF. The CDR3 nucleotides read TGTGCCAGCAGCGAAGGGACTGCGAGCTCCTACGAGCAGTACTTC.

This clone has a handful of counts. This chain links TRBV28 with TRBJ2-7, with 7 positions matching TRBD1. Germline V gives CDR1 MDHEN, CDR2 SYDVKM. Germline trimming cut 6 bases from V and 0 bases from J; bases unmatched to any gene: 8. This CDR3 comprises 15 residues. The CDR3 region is CASSSGQAYSYEQYF. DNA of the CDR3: TGTGCCAGCAGCTCTGGACAGGCTTACTCCTACGAGCAGTACTTC.

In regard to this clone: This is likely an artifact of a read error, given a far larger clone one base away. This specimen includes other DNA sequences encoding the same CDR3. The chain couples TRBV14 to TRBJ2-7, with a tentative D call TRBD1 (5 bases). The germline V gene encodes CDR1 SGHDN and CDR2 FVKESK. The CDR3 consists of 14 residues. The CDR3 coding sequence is TGTGCCAGTAGCCAAGGGGTCATTCCCTACGAGCAGTACTTC. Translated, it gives CASSQGVIPYEQYF.

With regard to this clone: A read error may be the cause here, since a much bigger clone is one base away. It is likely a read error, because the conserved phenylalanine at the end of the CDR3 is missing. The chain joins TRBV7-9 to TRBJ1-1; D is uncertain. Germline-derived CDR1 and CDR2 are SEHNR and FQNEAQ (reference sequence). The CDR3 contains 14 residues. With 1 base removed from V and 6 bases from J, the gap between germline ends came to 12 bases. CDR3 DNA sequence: TGTGCCAGCAGCTTAGGTCTGATGGGAGCTGAAGCTTTCCTT. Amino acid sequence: CASSLGLMGAEAFL.

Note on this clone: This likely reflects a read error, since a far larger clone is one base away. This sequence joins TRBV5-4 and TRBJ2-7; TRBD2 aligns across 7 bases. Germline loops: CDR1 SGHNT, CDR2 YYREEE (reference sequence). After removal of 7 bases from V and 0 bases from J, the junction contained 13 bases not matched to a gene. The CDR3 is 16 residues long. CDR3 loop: CASRRGWTRGSYEQYF. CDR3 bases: TGTGCCAGCCGCCGAGGTTGGACTAGGGGCTCCTACGAGCAGTACTTC.

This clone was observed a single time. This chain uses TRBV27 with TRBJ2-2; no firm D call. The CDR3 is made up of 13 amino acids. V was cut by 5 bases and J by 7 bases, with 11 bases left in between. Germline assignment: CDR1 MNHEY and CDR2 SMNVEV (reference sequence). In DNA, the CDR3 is TGTGCCAGCAGTCTCCAACTTGGCGGGGAGCTGTTTTTT. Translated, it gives CASSLQLGGELFF.

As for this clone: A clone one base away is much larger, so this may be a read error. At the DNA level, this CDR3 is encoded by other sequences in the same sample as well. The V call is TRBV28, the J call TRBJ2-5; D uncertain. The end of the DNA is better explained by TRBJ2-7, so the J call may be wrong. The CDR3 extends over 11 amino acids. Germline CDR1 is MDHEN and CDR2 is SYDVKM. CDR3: CASSFSYEQYF. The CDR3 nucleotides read TGTGCCAGCAGCTTCTCCTACGAGCAGTACTTC.

DNA of the CDR3: TGCGCCAGCAGTCGGGGTTCACTAGCGGGGACTAGAAATGAGCAGTTCTTC. This gives the protein CASSRGSLAGTRNEQFF. The rearrangement uses TRBV4-1 and TRBJ2-1; TRBD2 agrees at 10 bases. From germline, CDR1 is MGHRA and CDR2 YSYEKL. The CDR3 consists of 17 residues. V lost 6 bases to trimming and J lost 7 bases; unmatched junction nucleotides: 15.

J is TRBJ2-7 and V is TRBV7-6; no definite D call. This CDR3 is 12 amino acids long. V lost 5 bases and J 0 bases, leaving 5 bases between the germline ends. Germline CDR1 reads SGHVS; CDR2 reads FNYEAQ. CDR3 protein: CASSILSYEQYF. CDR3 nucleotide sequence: TGTGCCAGCAGCATCCTCTCCTACGAGCAGTACTTC.

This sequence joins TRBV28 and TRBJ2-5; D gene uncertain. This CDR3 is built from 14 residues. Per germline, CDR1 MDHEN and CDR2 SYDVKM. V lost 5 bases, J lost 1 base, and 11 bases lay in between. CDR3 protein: CASSRRPPQETQYF. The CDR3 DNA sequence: TGTGCCAGCAGTAGGCGGCCGCCCCAAGAGACCCAGTACTTC.

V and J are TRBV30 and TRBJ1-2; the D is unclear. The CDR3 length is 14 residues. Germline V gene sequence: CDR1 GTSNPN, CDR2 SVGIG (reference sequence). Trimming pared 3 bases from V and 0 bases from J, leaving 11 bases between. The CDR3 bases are TGTGCCTGGAGCCACCGGGCCACTAACTATGGCTACACCTTC. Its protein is CAWSHRATNYGYTF.

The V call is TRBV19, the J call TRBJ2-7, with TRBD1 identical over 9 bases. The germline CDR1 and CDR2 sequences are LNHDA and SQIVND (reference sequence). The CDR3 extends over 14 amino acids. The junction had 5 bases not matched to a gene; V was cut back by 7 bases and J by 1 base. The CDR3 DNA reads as TGTGCCAGTACCCCGGGACAGGGTTCCTACGAGCAGTACTTC. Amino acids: CASTPGQGSYEQYF.

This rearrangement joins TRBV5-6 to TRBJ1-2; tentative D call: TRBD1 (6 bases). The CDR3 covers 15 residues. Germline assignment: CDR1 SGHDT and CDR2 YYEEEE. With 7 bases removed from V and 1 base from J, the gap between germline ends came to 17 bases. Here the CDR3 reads CASGVGPDSNYGYTF. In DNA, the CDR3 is TGTGCCAGCGGGGTCGGACCGGACAGTAACTATGGCTACACCTTC.

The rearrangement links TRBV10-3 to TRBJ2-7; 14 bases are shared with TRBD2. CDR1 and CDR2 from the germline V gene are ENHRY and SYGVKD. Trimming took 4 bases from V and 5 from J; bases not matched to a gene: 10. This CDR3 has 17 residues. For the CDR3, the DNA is TGTGCCATCAGTGCCCGACTAGCGGGAGGGCCGGGAAACGAGCAGTACTTC. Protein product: CAISARLAGGPGNEQYF.

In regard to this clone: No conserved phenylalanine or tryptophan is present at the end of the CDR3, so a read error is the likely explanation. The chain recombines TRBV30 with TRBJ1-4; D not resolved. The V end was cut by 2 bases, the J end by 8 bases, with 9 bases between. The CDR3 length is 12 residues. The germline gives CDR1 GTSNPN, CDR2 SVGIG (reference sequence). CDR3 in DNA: TGTGCCTGGAGTCCCCTGAGGGAAAAACTGTTTTCC. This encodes CAWSPLREKLFS.

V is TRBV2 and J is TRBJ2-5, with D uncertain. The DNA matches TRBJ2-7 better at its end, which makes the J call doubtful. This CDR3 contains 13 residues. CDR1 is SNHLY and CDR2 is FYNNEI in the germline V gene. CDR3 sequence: CASSAFVTYEQYF. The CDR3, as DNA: TGTGCCAGCAGCGCCTTTGTGACCTACGAGCAGTACTTC.